The 24 T cell receptor beta chains presented below share a single source sample, sequenced in a study of tumour-infiltrating T cells in Burkitt lymphoma. Assay used: immunoSEQ multiplex PCR; TCRdb lists only in-frame clones, some missing. This sample has approximately 450 clones, with roughly nine tenths found just once. The sample was tumor tissue. The origin of the receptors is a human donor with Burkitt lymphoma.

The genes are TRBV11-2 and TRBJ2-5; D is undetermined. Germline V gene data show CDR1 as SGHAT and CDR2 as FQNNGV. This CDR3 is built from 13 residues. V was trimmed by 5 bases and J by 7 bases, leaving 14 bases between them. The CDR3 is CASSVTPEGTQYF. CDR3 DNA sequence: TGTGCCAGCAGCGTCACCCCGGAAGGGACCCAGTACTTC.

J is TRBJ1-1 and V is TRBV5-1, with a weak D call TRBD1 (5 bases). Germline V CDR1 and CDR2: SGHRS, YFSETQ. The CDR3 length is 14 residues. Trimming took 7 bases from V and 2 from J, leaving 15 bases between them. The CDR3 DNA reads as TGCGCCAGCCGGTTCAGACAGTCCAACACTGAAGCTTTCTTT. Protein: CASRFRQSNTEAFF.

The V call is TRBV4-2, the J call TRBJ2-2, with D possibly being TRBD2 (5 bases). V lost 0 bases to trimming and J lost 5 bases, with 10 bases between them. Per the germline V gene, CDR1 is LGHNA and CDR2 is YNFKEQ. The CDR3 is 15 amino acids. The CDR3 region is CASSQDRWRTGELFF. As DNA, the CDR3 is TGTGCCAGCAGCCAAGACAGGTGGAGGACCGGGGAGCTGTTTTTT.

V usage is TRBV7-9 and J usage is TRBJ2-5; 8 positions agree with TRBD1. Unmatched junction bases numbered 5, after V lost 3 bases and J lost 5 bases. The CDR3 is 14 residues long. Germline lookup yields CDR1 SEHNR and CDR2 FQNEAQ (reference sequence). The CDR3 sequence is CASSLAGGVETQYF. In DNA, the CDR3 is TGTGCCAGCAGCTTGGCAGGGGGCGTTGAGACCCAGTACTTC.

V gene TRBV2 combines with J gene TRBJ1-1; TRBD1 matches at 9 bases. CDR1 and CDR2 from the germline V gene are SNHLY and FYNNEI. V shed 6 bases, J shed 5 bases, and the junction held 7 bases outside the gene matches. This CDR3 comprises 14 residues. DNA of the CDR3: TGTGCCAGCAGGTTCTCACAGGGGGCGACTGAAGCTTTCTTT. Protein product: CASRFSQGATEAFF.

The gene calls are TRBV9 and TRBJ2-3; D remains unclear. The CDR3 loop spans 11 amino acids. V lost 3 bases to trimming and J lost 4 bases, with 3 bases between them. The germline CDR1 and CDR2 sequences are SGDLS and YYNGEE. The CDR3 here is CASSEADTQYF. CDR3 nucleotide sequence: TGTGCCAGCAGCGAGGCAGATACGCAGTATTTT.

This clone appeared a few times. The chain links TRBV10-1 to TRBJ1-1; D ambiguous. Germline V lookup: CDR1 WNHNN, CDR2 SYGVQD (reference sequence). The CDR3 is made up of 13 amino acids. Deletions cut 0 bases from V and 1 base from J, with 3 bases between. The CDR3: CASSESTNTEAFF. The CDR3 DNA reads TGCGCCAGCAGTGAGTCTACGAACACTGAAGCTTTCTTT.

CDR3 protein: CASSLKTSGSQDTQYF. CDR3 DNA: TGCGCCAGCAGCTTAAAGACTAGCGGTAGTCAAGATACGCAGTATTTT. V gene TRBV5-1 combines with J gene TRBJ2-3; 9 bases match TRBD2. The length of the CDR3 is 16 residues. Trimming cost V 2 bases and J 5 bases; bases outside gene matches: 9. Germline CDR1 is SGHRS and CDR2 is YFSETQ.

The rearrangement joins TRBV30 to TRBJ1-6; no firm D call. In germline, CDR1 is GTSNPN, CDR2 SVGIG (reference sequence). Trimming left V 0 bases short and J 6 bases short, with 9 bases between. The CDR3 has 14 amino acids. CDR3 protein: CAWSVMGGNSPLHF. CDR3 bases: TGTGCCTGGAGTGTAATGGGAGGTAATTCACCCCTCCACTTT. Supplemented by reference TRBV30 and TRBJ1-6, the full variable domain reads SQTIHQWPATLVQPVGSPLSLECTVEGTSNPNLYWYRQAAGRGLQLLFYSVGIGQISSEVPQNLSASRPQDRQFILSSKKLLLSDSGFYLCAWSVMGGNSPLHFGNGTRLTVT.

V gene TRBV7-9 combines with J gene TRBJ2-5; D is unresolved. CDR1 SEHNR and CDR2 FQNEAQ come from the germline V gene (reference sequence). V was trimmed by 5 bases and J by 5 bases, leaving 15 bases between them. CDR3 length equals 14 residues. This CDR3 reads CASSLPGGSETQYF. The CDR3 DNA reads TGTGCCAGCAGCCTGCCCGGCGGTTCGGAGACCCAGTACTTC.

This rearrangement joins TRBV9 to TRBJ2-4; 7 nucleotides agree with TRBD2. Germline trimming cut 3 bases from V and 0 bases from J; bases unmatched to any gene: 6. The CDR3 covers 16 residues. Germline lookup yields CDR1 SGDLS and CDR2 YYNGEE. Here the CDR3 DNA reads TGTGCCAGCAGCGGGGGCGGGGGACTAGCCAAAAACATTCAGTACTTC. Protein: CASSGGGGLAKNIQYF.

Written as DNA, the CDR3 is TGCGCCAGCAGCCAAGTGACCAGCTATAGCAATCAGCCCCAGCATTTT. Its translation is CASSQVTSYSNQPQHF. The gene calls are TRBV4-1 and TRBJ1-5; D call uncertain. The germline V gene has CDR1 MGHRA and CDR2 YSYEKL. The CDR3 runs to 16 residues. Trimming stripped 1 base from V and 0 bases from J, with 10 bases between.

The count of this clone is one. The CDR3 reads CASTKGYQETQYF. The DNA of the CDR3 is TGTGCCAGCACCAAGGGGTACCAAGAGACCCAGTACTTC. The rearrangement links TRBV7-8 to TRBJ2-5; D possibly corresponds to TRBD1 (5 bases). With 7 bases removed from V and 0 bases from J, the gap between germline ends came to 9 bases. The CDR3 covers 13 residues. Germline values: CDR1 SGHVS, CDR2 FQNEAQ.

The V gene is TRBV6-5, the J gene TRBJ1-1; TRBD1 is a possible D gene (6 bases). The V end lost 3 bases, the J end lost 3 bases, and 8 bases lay between the germline ends. The CDR3 totals 13 residues. Germline CDR1 and CDR2: MNHEY and SVGAGI. The CDR3 spells CASSYNRDTEAFF. The CDR3 DNA sequence: TGTGCCAGCAGTTATAACAGGGACACTGAAGCTTTCTTT.

The rearrangement uses TRBV27 and TRBJ2-7; TRBD1 aligns across 7 bases. CDR3 length: 14 residues. Germline CDR1 MNHEY, CDR2 SMNVEV (reference sequence). The ends lost 6 bases at V and 3 bases at J; junction bases unmatched: 8. The chain's CDR3 is CASSHQGEGYEQYF. The DNA of the CDR3 is TGTGCCAGCAGCCACCAGGGGGAAGGCTACGAGCAGTACTTC.

V gene TRBV2 combines with J gene TRBJ1-4; D perhaps matches TRBD1 (5 bases). Deletions cut 5 bases from V and 7 bases from J, with 14 bases between. The CDR3 covers 14 residues. CDR1 and CDR2 (germline): SNHLY, FYNNEI. CDR3 bases: TGTGCCAGCAGTCTCGGTGGAGGGGTTGAAAAACTGTTTTTT. Protein sequence: CASSLGGGVEKLFF.

This rearrangement joins TRBV25-1 to TRBJ1-2; D gene uncertain. V was pared by 4 bases and J by 8 bases, with 17 bases between. From germline, CDR1 is MGHDK and CDR2 SYGVNS. This CDR3 contains 14 residues. Written as DNA, the CDR3 is TGTGCCAGCAGTGGAACGCCACTAAAGGAGGGCTACACCTTC. It specifies CASSGTPLKEGYTF.

The chain uses TRBV28 and TRBJ1-2; D is uncertain. The CDR3 length is 9 residues. The V gene lost 5 bases and the J gene lost 13 bases, with 8 bases spanning the gap. CDR1 and CDR2 from the germline V gene are MDHEN and SYDVKM. The CDR3 DNA sequence: TGTGCCAGCAGTCCCCCATTCACCTTC. Protein: CASSPPFTF.

The chain joins TRBV7-8 to TRBJ2-3; 12 bases line up with TRBD2. Germline assignment: CDR1 SGHVS and CDR2 FQNEAQ. V lost 5 bases, J lost 2 bases, and 11 bases stayed unmatched. This CDR3 region has 18 residues. The CDR3 loop reads CASSATSGGQTPTDTQYF. CDR3 DNA sequence: TGTGCCAGCAGCGCGACTAGCGGGGGCCAAACACCCACAGATACGCAGTATTTT.

The CDR3 DNA follows: TGTGCCAGCTGGGGCCCGGAACAAAATTACGAGCAGTACTTC. This codes for CASWGPEQNYEQYF. The chain links TRBV6-1 to TRBJ2-7; tentative D call: TRBD1 (5 bases). Deletions cut 8 bases from V and 4 bases from J, with 18 bases between. The length of the CDR3 is 14 residues. The V gene's germline CDR1 is MNHNS and CDR2 SASEGT.

This clone was detected only once. The chain links TRBV5-4 to TRBJ2-3; the match to TRBD2 covers 11 bases. V trimming: 1 base; J trimming: 6 bases; junction bases outside the gene matches: 4. The CDR3 spans 15 residues. In germline, CDR1 is SGHNT, CDR2 YYREEE (reference sequence). CDR3 in amino acids: CASSLTSGRIDTQYF. The DNA for the CDR3 is TGTGCCAGCAGCTTGACTAGCGGGAGAATTGATACGCAGTATTTT.

The V gene is TRBV7-9, the J gene TRBJ1-4; 7 bases align to TRBD1. The trim removed 5 bases at V and 5 bases at J, leaving 8 bases unmatched. The germline V gene encodes CDR1 SEHNR and CDR2 FQNEAQ (reference sequence). This CDR3 contains 15 residues. The CDR3, as DNA: TGTGCCAGCAGCCCAAGGGACAGAATAAATGAAAAACTGTTTTTT. Protein product: CASSPRDRINEKLFF.

This chain joins TRBV5-8 and TRBJ2-3, with 8 nucleotides matching TRBD2. This CDR3 has 17 residues. Germline V gives CDR1 SGHTS, CDR2 YDEGEE. The J segment lost 5 bases and the V segment lost 4 bases, leaving 15 bases of the junction unmatched. CDR3 amino acids: CASSPWALAGSVDTQYF. The CDR3 DNA sequence: TGTGCCAGCAGCCCTTGGGCCTTAGCGGGGTCAGTAGATACGCAGTATTTT.

The chain carries TRBV18 and TRBJ1-5; no definite D call. With 3 bases removed from V and 5 bases from J, the gap between germline ends came to 8 bases. This CDR3 has 13 residues. CDR1 is KGHSH and CDR2 is LQKENI in the germline V gene. CDR3 amino acids: CASSPDIYQPQHF. In nucleotides, the CDR3 is TGTGCCAGCTCACCGGATATTTATCAGCCCCAGCATTTT.